In its sample, the clone carrying this TCR beta chain was seen once. Its target is unknown. The PCR contained 60 Vbeta and 13 Jbeta primers. Sequenced by immunoSEQ multiplex PCR; TCRdb stores in-frame clones only, minus some. The sample includes about 150,000 clones, 65% to 85% of them seen just once. The data were obtained in a study of cytomegalovirus exposure and HLA in healthy donors. Study results and caveats: Later on, a genetic analysis was performed. It linked a missense variant in DCLRE1C with V- and J-gene trimming of TCR beta. Confirmation in vitro established that a few CMV-associated chains were specific for CMV antigens. Data from an earlier analysis indicated that most TCR beta V segments were productive either about 87% or about 30% of the time.

The sample taken for sequencing was PBMCs. The sequence was collected from a male donor in good health and CMV-seropositive.

The CDR3 here is CASSLGGGGEAFF. CDR3 nucleotide sequence: TGTGCCAGCAGCTTAGGGGGCGGGGGTGAAGCTTTCTTT. The V gene is TRBV7-9, the J gene TRBJ1-1; D is perhaps TRBD1 (5 bases). V was shortened by 1 base and J by 7 bases, with 10 bases between the two germline ends. The CDR3 covers 13 residues. Germline V gives CDR1 SEHNR, CDR2 FQNEAQ (reference sequence).